One and the same sample provided the 7 T cell receptor beta chains below, sequenced in a study of T-cell reconstitution after alpha-beta-depleted transplantation in children. During its preparation, the TCRbeta library received unique molecular identifiers. TCRdb re-analysed the PCR reads in MiXCR, keeping a single row per CDR3 protein. The sample includes 380,000 or so distinct CDR3 sequences, less than 15% of them seen just once. The sample was PBMCs, taken from the stem cell graft. These receptor sequences come from a human donor who donated a stem cell graft to a child with Fanconi anemia.

Here the CDR3 reads CASTTDGSYEQYV. In DNA, the CDR3 is TGTGCCAGCACAACAGACGGATCCTACGAGCAGTACGTC. V is TRBV6-9 and J is TRBJ2-7; D is unresolved. Trimming removed 7 bases from V and 1 base from J, with 11 bases in between. This CDR3 comprises 13 residues. Germline lookup yields CDR1 MNHGY and CDR2 SVAAGI.

The count of this clonotype is one. V is TRBV12-3 or TRBV12-4 and J is TRBJ1-1; D is unclear. The CDR3 length is 14 residues. V shed 5 bases and J shed 0 bases, with 10 bases lying between them. The CDR3 loop reads CASSKGWLNTEAFF. Here the CDR3 DNA reads TGTGCCAGCAGTAAAGGGTGGTTGAACACTGAAGCTTTCTTT.

The chain couples TRBV9 to TRBJ2-5; 7 nucleotides line up with TRBD1. The CDR3 is made up of 15 amino acids. V was pared by 0 bases and J by 4 bases, with 6 bases of the junction left unmatched. Germline CDR1 SGDLS, CDR2 YYNGEE. The CDR3 region is CASSVAQGDGETQYF. The CDR3 region has the DNA TGTGCCAGCAGCGTAGCGCAGGGGGACGGAGAGACCCAGTACTTC.

The CDR3 region is CSADETGRGYTF. The CDR3 nucleotides read TGCAGTGCCGATGAGACAGGGCGCGGCTACACCTTC. V and J are TRBV20-1 and TRBJ1-2; 7 nucleotides align to TRBD1. Germline CDR1 DFQATT, CDR2 SNEGSKA (reference sequence). This CDR3 region has 12 residues. V gave up 6 bases and J gave up 8 bases; unmatched junction bases: 9.

This clonotype has a handful of counts. CDR3 bases: TGTGCCAGCAGCGGTCGGGACACCTCTGGAAACACCATATATTTT. Translated, it gives CASSGRDTSGNTIYF. The rearrangement links TRBV5-6 to TRBJ1-3; D might be TRBD1 (6 bases). Trimming left V 4 bases short and J 0 bases short, with 11 bases between. Germline loops: CDR1 SGHDT, CDR2 YYEEEE. This CDR3 is 15 amino acids long.

This clonotype was counted between two and nine times. This chain connects TRBV20-1 to TRBJ1-1; D not resolved. CDR3 length: 11 residues. Germline V gene sequence: CDR1 DFQATT, CDR2 SNEGSKA (reference sequence). The CDR3 reads CSVKADTEAFF. The CDR3 region has the DNA TGCAGCGTCAAGGCGGACACTGAAGCTTTCTTT.

This chain links TRBV30 with TRBJ1-1; D perhaps matches TRBD1 (6 bases). V lost 1 base and J 5 bases, leaving 20 bases between the germline ends. CDR1 and CDR2 (germline): GTSNPN, SVGIG (reference sequence). This CDR3 is 16 amino acids long. The CDR3 loop reads CAWSAGGWGRGTEAFF. In DNA form, the CDR3 reads TGTGCCTGGAGTGCTGGGGGGTGGGGGCGCGGGACTGAAGCTTTCTTT.